Listed below are T cell receptor beta chains from one sample, sequenced in a study of T cell responses to AZD1222 COVID-19 vaccine. Clones were sequenced by immunoSEQ multiplex PCR, and TCRdb holds only the in-frame ones, with some missing. The sample lists about 170,000 clones, around nine tenths seen once, with 1.6% in the top ten. Specimen: peripheral blood, collected on day 0 of AZD1222 vaccination. The receptors were sampled from an adult in good health. Each CDR3 is given with its conserved first and last residue. The D gene is left open where the match is weak. Size is stated for part of the rows, as once, few or many counts, or as a class when the clone is expanded.

j_call,d_call,v_call,clone_size,cdr3_aa,cdr3_nt
TRBJ2-7,TRBD1,TRBV30,NA,CAWSGPGDRLSYEQYF,TGTGCCTGGAGTGGACCTGGGGACAGGCTGTCCTACGAGCAGTACTTC
TRBJ1-5,NA,TRBV30,few,CAWSDTNTGNQPQHF,TGTGCCTGGAGCGATACTAATACAGGGAATCAGCCCCAGCATTTT
TRBJ1-1,NA,TRBV7-9,NA,CASSRFGKDTEAFF,TGTGCCAGCAGCCGCTTCGGGAAGGACACTGAAGCTTTCTTT
TRBJ2-1,NA,TRBV19,NA,CASSKPRDFWNEQFF,TGTGCCAGTAGTAAGCCAAGGGATTTCTGGAATGAGCAGTTCTTC
TRBJ2-7,TRBD1,TRBV6-6,NA,CASSQDRVVRTYEQYF,TGTGCCAGCAGTCAGGACAGGGTAGTTAGGACCTACGAGCAGTACTTC
TRBJ1-4,TRBD1,TRBV10-2,NA,CASSEHRGLANEKLFF,TGCGCCAGCAGTGAGCACAGGGGGTTGGCTAATGAAAAACTGTTTTTT
TRBJ1-5,NA,TRBV4-3,NA,CASSLGHHSNQPQHF,TGCGCCAGCAGCTTAGGCCACCATAGCAATCAGCCCCAGCATTTT
TRBJ1-2,NA,TRBV23-1,NA,CASSQSGPGRYGYTF,TGCGCCAGCAGTCAATCAGGCCCGGGGAGGTATGGCTACACCTTC
TRBJ2-2,TRBD1,TRBV7-2,NA,CASSSYRGRTTGELFF,TGTGCCAGCAGCTCTTACAGGGGCAGGACCACCGGGGAGCTGTTTTTT
TRBJ2-7,NA,TRBV27,NA,CASSFSRGPSYEQYF,TGTGCCAGCAGTTTCTCCAGGGGACCATCCTACGAGCAGTACTTC
TRBJ2-1,NA,TRBV4-1,NA,CASSQDRVGEQFF,TGCGCCAGCAGCCAAGACAGGGTCGGTGAGCAGTTCTTC
TRBJ2-1,TRBD2,TRBV19,NA,CASSIDREARGEQFF,TGTGCCAGTAGTATAGATCGGGAGGCTAGAGGTGAGCAGTTCTTC
TRBJ2-7,NA,TRBV9,NA,CASSVAGDGFSYEQYF,TGTGCCAGCAGCGTAGCTGGAGACGGTTTCTCCTACGAGCAGTACTTC
TRBJ1-1,NA,TRBV18,NA,CASSPPGVTWSTEAFF,TGTGCCAGCTCACCTCCCGGGGTGACCTGGAGCACTGAAGCTTTCTTT
TRBJ1-3,NA,TRBV19,NA,CASRSGEAVRNTIYF,TGTGCCAGTAGATCCGGAGAGGCGGTTAGAAACACCATATATTTT
TRBJ2-2,TRBD2,TRBV9,NA,CASRERGGNTGELFF,TGTGCCAGCAGGGAGCGGGGGGGTAACACCGGGGAGCTGTTTTTT
TRBJ1-3,TRBD1,TRBV11-2,NA,CASSPRTGRNTIYF,TGTGCCAGCAGCCCGAGGACAGGGAGAAACACCATATATTTT
TRBJ2-2,NA,TRBV7-3,NA,CASSLTRGTNTGELFF,TGTGCCAGCAGCTTAACACGAGGGACGAACACCGGGGAGCTGTTTTTT
TRBJ1-1,NA,TRBV29-1,NA,CSADGAFF,TGCAGCGCCGATGGGGCTTTCTTT
TRBJ1-5,TRBD1,TRBV19,NA,CASRRQGSGDQPQHF,TGTGCCAGTAGGAGACAGGGGTCGGGGGATCAGCCCCAGCATTTT
TRBJ1-5,NA,TRBV5-8,NA,CASSLGQERDQPQHF,TGTGCCAGCAGCTTGGGACAGGAGAGAGATCAGCCCCAGCATTTT
TRBJ1-5,NA,TRBV18,NA,CASSLPGSEQPQHF,TGTGCCAGCTCACTCCCGGGAAGCGAGCAGCCCCAGCATTTT
TRBJ1-1,NA,TRBV6-5,NA,CASSYSRRMNTEAFF,TGTGCCAGCAGTTACTCGAGACGGATGAACACTGAAGCTTTCTTT